This entry is about one T cell receptor beta chain. Its antigen is undetermined. Germline V gives CDR1 SGHDT, CDR2 YYEEEE. This CDR3 comprises 15 residues. V was cut by 1 base and J by 1 base, with 11 bases left in between. The data originate from a study of early T cells in non-severe SARS-CoV-2 infection. Study-wide background: The sequenced material was bulk RNA from unsorted whole blood, and its chains were unpaired.

Individual cDNA molecules received unique molecular identifiers during library preparation. MiXCR, run by TCRdb on the 5' RACE reads, gives a single entry per CDR3 protein. The top ten clones hold roughly 8.3% of a sample with around 50,000 distinct CDR3 sequences, about 10% of them seen once. Broader study findings: The study's VDJdb matching favored anti-spike CD8 responses and missed private and CD4 specificities.

This TCR came from an adult who was a healthcare worker with PCR-confirmed SARS-CoV-2 infection or an uninfected control (not recorded which). The sequenced sample was whole blood. The chain has TRBV5-6 and TRBJ1-1; a possible D gene is TRBD1 (5 bases). The CDR3 sequence is CASSLLAGTNTEAFF. As DNA, the CDR3 is TGTGCCAGCAGCTTGTTGGCAGGGACGAACACTGAAGCTTTCTTT.